These 9 T cell receptor beta chains share one sample of origin, sequenced in a study of blood T cells in healthy people across ages. For the second PCR, which ran for about 6 to 11 cycles, a sample-barcoded 5' primer and a J-beta primer mix were used. One entry per CDR3 protein results from TCRdb running MiXCR on the 5' RACE reads. The table records about 750,000 distinct CDR3 sequences, about 53% of them present only once. Material: blood. All receptors derive from an elderly man in good health.

This clonotype was seen only a few times. The CDR3 is CASSLAVGAGGYEQYF. The DNA of the CDR3 is TGCGCCAGCAGCTTGGCCGTGGGAGCGGGAGGATACGAGCAGTACTTC. This rearrangement joins TRBV5-1 to TRBJ2-4; TRBD2 matches 9 bases. The J call is uncertain, as TRBJ2-7 better fits the DNA end. This CDR3 has 16 residues. The germline CDR1 and CDR2 sequences are SGHRS and YFSETQ.

This rearrangement joins TRBV20-1 to TRBJ2-7; possible D gene TRBD1, 7 bases. V shed 3 bases and J shed 4 bases, with 16 bases lying between them. Germline V gene sequence: CDR1 DFQATT, CDR2 SNEGSKA (reference sequence). The length of the CDR3 is 14 residues. In DNA form, the CDR3 reads TGCAGTGCTAGGAGCAGGGGGGATCCTTACGAGCAGTACTTC. It codes for CSARSRGDPYEQYF.

The sample holds a few counts of this clonotype. The CDR3 region has the DNA TGTGCCAGCAGCTTACTTGCCCAATACGAGCAGTACTTC. Translating it yields CASSLLAQYEQYF. The chain carries TRBV7-2 and TRBJ2-7; D remains ambiguous. Trimming pared 2 bases from V and 4 bases from J, leaving 9 bases between. The CDR3 covers 13 residues. Germline CDR1 and CDR2: SGHTA and FQGNSA. The whole variable domain, filled in from reference TRBV7-2 and TRBJ2-7, reads GAGVSQSPSNKVTEKGKDVELRCDPISGHTALYWYRQSLGQGLEFLIYFQGNSAPDKSGLPSDRFSAERTGGSVSTLTIQRTQQEDSAVYLCASSLLAQYEQYFGPGTRLTVT.

The V call is TRBV6-1, the J call TRBJ2-3; 7 positions agree with TRBD1. Germline trimming cut 3 bases from V and 0 bases from J; bases unmatched to any gene: 6. CDR1 is MNHNS, CDR2 SASEGT, per germline. There are 16 residues in the CDR3. The CDR3 region is CASSERWDSSTDTQYF. The CDR3, as DNA: TGTGCCAGCAGTGAGAGGTGGGACAGCAGCACAGATACGCAGTATTTT.

Only one count was recorded for this clonotype. The rearrangement uses TRBV7-9 and TRBJ2-7; 12 bases match TRBD2. Losses at the gene ends were 7 bases for V and 1 base for J; bases not matched to a gene: 5. Germline V gene lookup returns CDR1 SEHNR and CDR2 FQNEAQ (reference sequence). The CDR3 is 15 residues long. CDR3 residues: CASTILAGGSYEQYF. The DNA of the CDR3 is TGTGCCAGCACCATACTAGCGGGAGGATCCTACGAGCAGTACTTC.

The table lists this clonotype with a few counts. CDR3 region: CASSTGLVGTQYF. The CDR3 DNA reads as TGTGCCAGCAGTACAGGACTAGTCGGGACCCAGTACTTC. The chain joins TRBV7-7 to TRBJ2-5; TRBD2 matches at 7 bases. With V trimmed by 6 bases and J by 7 bases, 8 bases remained unmatched. The CDR3 covers 13 residues. Germline V gives CDR1 SSHAT, CDR2 FNYEAQ (reference sequence). Complete variable domain (other parts from reference TRBV7-7 and TRBJ2-5): GAGVSQSPRYKVTKRGQDVTLRCDPISSHATLYWYQQALGQGPEFLTYFNYEAQPDKSGLPSDRFSAERPEGSISTLTIQRTEQRDSAMYRCASSTGLVGTQYFGPGTRLLVL.

J is TRBJ2-6 and V is TRBV13; 7 bases align to TRBD1. The germline V gene has CDR1 PRHDT and CDR2 FYEKMQ (reference sequence). There are 16 residues in the CDR3. V lost 7 bases to trimming and J lost 5 bases; unmatched junction nucleotides: 11. In DNA, the CDR3 is TGTGCCAGCACCCAGGGGGTTCGGAGCTGGGCCAACGTCCTGACTTTC. It encodes CASTQGVRSWANVLTF.

The chain recombines TRBV6-1 with TRBJ2-3; D tentatively reads TRBD1 or TRBD2 (5 bases each). The germline V and J ends were trimmed by 9 bases and 1 base, with 17 bases remaining between them. The CDR3 length is 15 residues. Germline V gene data show CDR1 as MNHNS and CDR2 as SASEGT. For the CDR3, the DNA is TGTGCCAGTAGGGTGGGGAGAGGGGGCACAGATACGCAGTATTTT. Translating it yields CASRVGRGGTDTQYF.

This clonotype was detected only once. The CDR3 reads CASSEGPPGSPLHF. The CDR3 DNA reads as TGTGCCAGCAGTGAGGGGCCCCCTGGTTCACCCCTCCACTTT. The chain has TRBV6-4 and TRBJ1-6; a weak D match, TRBD1 (5 bases). V was shortened by 3 bases and J by 9 bases, with 12 bases between the two germline ends. Germline CDR1 reads MRHNA; CDR2 reads SNTAGT. The CDR3 covers 14 residues.